These T cell receptor beta chains were read from a single sample in a study of CXCR3-negative and CXCR3-positive naive CD8 T cells. TCRdb reprocessed the 5' RACE reads; each CDR3 protein has one entry and no DNA is given. The sample has over 70,000 distinct CDR3 sequences. The sequenced sample consisted of naive CXCR3+ CD8+ T cells from blood. These receptors originate from a human donor in good health. Some clones in this sample may be carry-over from other donors' samples. The CDR3 runs from the conserved cysteine through the conserved F or W. Each record gives: CDR3 length, V gene, J gene, CDR3 protein.

length: 16
V: TRBV27
J: TRBJ1-5
CDR3: CASSSKGGETVEPQHF

length: 14
V: TRBV5-6
J: TRBJ2-7
CDR3: CASSRGGGTYEQYF

length: 16
V: TRBV28
J: TRBJ2-3
CDR3: CASSPYWGDPTDTQYF

length: 15
V: TRBV6-5
J: TRBJ2-7
CDR3: CASSYSSPFSYEQYF

length: 15
V: TRBV28
J: TRBJ2-1
CDR3: CASIGGDQSRYEQFF

length: 15
V: TRBV12-5
J: TRBJ2-1
CDR3: CASGISFSSYNEQFF

length: 14
V: TRBV20-1
J: TRBJ1-6
CDR3: CSASGSSYNSPLHF

length: 17
V: TRBV4-2
J: TRBJ1-2
CDR3: CASSHNQGTVSNYGYTF

length: 12
V: TRBV29-1
J: TRBJ1-1
CDR3: CSVIRGRTEAFF

length: 13
V: TRBV7-8
J: TRBJ2-7
CDR3: CASSLAGWIEQYF

length: 12
V: TRBV5-1
J: TRBJ2-2
CDR3: CASSLFDGELFF

length: 14
V: TRBV28
J: TRBJ2-3
CDR3: CASTLAGATDTQYF

length: 17
V: TRBV7-9
J: TRBJ2-3
CDR3: CASSSNRGQGLTDTQYF

length: 14
V: TRBV24-1
J: TRBJ2-3
CDR3: CATRGQVNTDTQYF

length: 17
V: TRBV28
J: TRBJ2-5
CDR3: CASSFEVAGGPQETQYF

length: 15
V: TRBV28
J: TRBJ2-1
CDR3: CASSSGLPPEDEQFF

length: 13
V: TRBV28
J: TRBJ2-3
CDR3: CASSLQFTDTQYF

length: 15
V: TRBV28
J: TRBJ2-7
CDR3: CASTPTVFSTYEQYF

length: 14
V: TRBV5-1
J: TRBJ2-5
CDR3: CASSSVPVEETQYF

length: 13
V: TRBV9
J: TRBJ1-1
CDR3: CASSRTGATEAFF

length: 16
V: TRBV6-5
J: TRBJ2-7
CDR3: CASSYSNPAGSGVQYF

length: 13
V: TRBV12-3/TRBV12-4
J: TRBJ2-3
CDR3: CASKDEEADTQYF

length: 14
V: TRBV2
J: TRBJ2-7
CDR3: CASRALGQPYEQYF

length: 15
V: TRBV29-1
J: TRBJ2-2
CDR3: CSVEVRGQPTGELFF

length: 14
V: TRBV28
J: TRBJ1-1
CDR3: CASSHQNDSLEAFF

length: 16
V: TRBV6-5
J: TRBJ1-1
CDR3: CASSYSDVTGGTEAFF

length: 14
V: TRBV7-9
J: TRBJ2-4
CDR3: CASSLAVAKNIQYF

length: 14
V: TRBV28
J: TRBJ1-2
CDR3: CASTSVPGTKGYTF

length: 18
V: TRBV7-6
J: TRBJ2-1
CDR3: CASSLKGPRLSSYNEQFF

length: 16
V: TRBV4-3
J: TRBJ1-2
CDR3: CASSQDTAATYYGYTF

length: 13
V: TRBV27
J: TRBJ2-7
CDR3: CASSSGPSYEQYF

length: 15
V: TRBV30
J: TRBJ2-7
CDR3: CAWSEGQGAAYEQYF

length: 16
V: TRBV7-8
J: TRBJ2-5
CDR3: CASSQPPLASGETQYF

length: 16
V: TRBV7-9
J: TRBJ2-6
CDR3: CASSSPRVVGANVLTF

length: 16
V: TRBV12-3/TRBV12-4
J: TRBJ2-3
CDR3: CASSLPAEPITDTQYF

length: 16
V: TRBV28
J: TRBJ2-1
CDR3: CASSPRPLGSYNEQFF

length: 12
V: TRBV11-2
J: TRBJ2-2
CDR3: CASSWGRRGLFF

length: 16
V: TRBV6-1
J: TRBJ2-3
CDR3: CASTELAGGAPDTQYF

length: 18
V: TRBV14
J: TRBJ1-1
CDR3: CASSRSKGFGTRGTEAFF

length: 15
V: TRBV5-5
J: TRBJ2-3
CDR3: CASSDFGGAGDTQYF

length: 14
V: TRBV4-1
J: TRBJ1-1
CDR3: CASSQTPGGVEAFF

length: 15
V: TRBV5-4
J: TRBJ2-7
CDR3: CASSSISGPLYEQYF

length: 15
V: TRBV15
J: TRBJ2-7
CDR3: CATSVRGDATYEQYF

length: 13
V: TRBV20-1
J: TRBJ2-7
CDR3: CSARPDHSYEQYF

length: 17
V: TRBV28
J: TRBJ2-7
CDR3: CASSPLTSHTSWAEQYF

length: 15
V: TRBV5-1
J: TRBJ2-3
CDR3: CASSLGRDIWDTQYF

length: 15
V: TRBV14
J: TRBJ2-7
CDR3: CASSQGAGPSYEQYF

length: 15
V: TRBV30
J: TRBJ2-1
CDR3: CAWSFIAGADNEQFF

length: 13
V: TRBV5-4
J: TRBJ2-2
CDR3: CASSRGYTGELFF

length: 13
V: TRBV15
J: TRBJ2-7
CDR3: CATSNAGPGEQYF

length: 13
V: TRBV20-1
J: TRBJ2-1
CDR3: CSTGTGPRNEQFF

length: 19
V: TRBV14
J: TRBJ1-6
CDR3: CASSQRIWEKGIRNSPLHF

length: 18
V: TRBV2
J: TRBJ2-7
CDR3: CASSEAPYPLGFSYEQYF

length: 15
V: TRBV4-3
J: TRBJ2-7
CDR3: CASSHGLAGTYEQYF

length: 14
V: TRBV12-3/TRBV12-4
J: TRBJ2-7
CDR3: CASSLAFPSYEQYF

length: 14
V: TRBV5-5
J: TRBJ2-7
CDR3: CASSPESGSYEQYF

length: 16
V: TRBV7-9
J: TRBJ2-3
CDR3: CASSLSADRDIDTQYF

length: 18
V: TRBV4-1
J: TRBJ2-7
CDR3: CASSQGGGLAGGMYEQYF

length: 13
V: TRBV5-4
J: TRBJ2-3
CDR3: CASSWTLTDTQYF